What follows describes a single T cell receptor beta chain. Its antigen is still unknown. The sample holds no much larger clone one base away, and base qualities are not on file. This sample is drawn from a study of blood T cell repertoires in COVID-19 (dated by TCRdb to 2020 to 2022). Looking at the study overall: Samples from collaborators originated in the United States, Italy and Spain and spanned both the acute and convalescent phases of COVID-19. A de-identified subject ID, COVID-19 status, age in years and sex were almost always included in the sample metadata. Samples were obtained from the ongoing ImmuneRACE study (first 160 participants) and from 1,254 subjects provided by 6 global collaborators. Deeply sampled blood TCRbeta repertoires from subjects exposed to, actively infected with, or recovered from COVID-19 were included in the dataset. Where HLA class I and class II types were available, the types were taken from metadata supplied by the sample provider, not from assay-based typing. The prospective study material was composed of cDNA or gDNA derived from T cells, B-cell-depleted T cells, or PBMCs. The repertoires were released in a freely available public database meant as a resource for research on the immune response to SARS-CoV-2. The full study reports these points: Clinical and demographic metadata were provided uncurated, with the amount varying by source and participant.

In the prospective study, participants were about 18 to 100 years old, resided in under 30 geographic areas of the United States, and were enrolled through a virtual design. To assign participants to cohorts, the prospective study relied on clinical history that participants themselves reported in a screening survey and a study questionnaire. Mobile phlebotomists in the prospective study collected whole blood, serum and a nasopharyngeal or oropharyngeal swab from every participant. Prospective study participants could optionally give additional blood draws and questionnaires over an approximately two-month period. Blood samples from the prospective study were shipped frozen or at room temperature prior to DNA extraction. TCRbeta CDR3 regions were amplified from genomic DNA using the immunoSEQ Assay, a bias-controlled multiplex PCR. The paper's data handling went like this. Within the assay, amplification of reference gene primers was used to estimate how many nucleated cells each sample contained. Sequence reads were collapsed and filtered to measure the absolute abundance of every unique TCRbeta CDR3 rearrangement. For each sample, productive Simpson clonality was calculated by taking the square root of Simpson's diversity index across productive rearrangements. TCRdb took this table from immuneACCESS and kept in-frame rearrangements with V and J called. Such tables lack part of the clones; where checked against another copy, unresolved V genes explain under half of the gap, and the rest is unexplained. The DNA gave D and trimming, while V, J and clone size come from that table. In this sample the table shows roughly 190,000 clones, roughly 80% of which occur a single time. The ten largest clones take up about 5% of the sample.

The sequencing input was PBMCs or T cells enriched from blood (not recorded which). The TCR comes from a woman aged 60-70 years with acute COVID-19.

The bases are TGTGCCAGTAGCACCCCGGGACAGCACACCGGGGAGCTGTTTTTT. Its product reads: CASSTPGQHTGELFF. The rearranged chain carries TRBV19 and TRBJ2-2, and 7 bases in between align with TRBD1. The germline V gene (reference sequence) supplies CDR1 LNHDA and CDR2 SQIVND. For this chain, trimming is 6 bases at the V end and 3 bases at the J end, and the number of junction bases without a gene match is 7. Inclusive of the bounding cysteine and phenylalanine, the CDR3 is 15 residues long. Just CDR3 DNA is preserved here, 45 bases in frame from base 1.